This entry is about one T cell receptor beta chain. Its target is unknown. These data belong to a study of T cell repertoires and HLA-DP antigens. Turning to the study itself: DNA input averaged roughly 210 ng in sorted CD137+CD4+ and about 1,200 ng in pre-culture CD4+.

The V end lost 6 bases, the J end lost 9 bases, and 18 bases lay between the germline ends. CDR1 and CDR2 from the germline V gene are SGHTA and FQGNSA. The CDR3 is made up of 14 amino acids. Amplification used primers for 54 TRBV and 13 TRBJ segments. Sequencing used immunoSEQ multiplex PCR; TCRdb keeps in-frame clones, though not all of them. Here the sample spans about 73,000 clones, about four fifths being singletons. The chain is built from TRBV7-2 and TRBJ2-1; D call uncertain. Specimen: CD4+ T cells from PBMCs. The TCR was taken from a man between 60 and 75 years old in good health and CMV-seronegative. CDR3 bases: TGTGCCAGCAGTGAGCCCTATTTTGGAAGTGAGCAGTTCTTC. It yields the protein CASSEPYFGSEQFF.